The present T cell receptor (beta chain) was sequenced within a study of blood T cell repertoires in COVID-19. Across the study: The samples span acute and convalescent COVID-19 from the United States, Italy and Spain. T cells, B-cell-depleted T cells, or PBMCs provided the cDNA or gDNA that served as material.

V dropped 4 bases and J dropped 2 bases, with 12 bases sitting between them. This CDR3 contains 14 residues. Germline V CDR1 and CDR2: LGHDT, YNNKEL (reference sequence). Study processing details: Reference gene primer amplification gave estimated nucleated cell counts. Assay: immunoSEQ multiplex PCR; the TCRdb copy retains only in-frame clones and omits some. The V and J calls and the clone size are those of that table, but D and trimming were determined from the DNA. The sample gives some 88,000 clones, over 80% of which show up once; 1.8% is in the top ten. V and J are TRBV3-1 (or the pseudogene TRBV3-2) and TRBJ2-7, with D perhaps matching TRBD1 (6 bases). Sequencing was carried out using peripheral blood. This TCR came from a human donor with active COVID-19. The donor label of this sample is uncertain. The chain's CDR3 is CASSPRTAAYEQYF. In DNA form, the CDR3 reads TGTGCCAGCAGCCCTAGGACAGCGGCCTACGAGCAGTACTTC.